These 5 T cell receptor beta chains originate from one sample sequenced in a study of T cell repertoires in cytomegalovirus infection (dated by TCRdb to between 2017 and 2020). Instrument on record: Illumina HiSeq 1500. TCRdb took the public reads, trimmed them with fastp at Q25, ran MiXCR for clone calling and kept in-frame beta chains. Rows are unified per CDR3 protein, each entry keeping the most common DNA and genes. A total of 300,000 or so distinct CDR3 sequences appear in this sample, roughly a quarter of them only once. The ten largest clones add up to about 15% of the sample. The sequencing input was PBMCs. These receptors originate from a human donor in good health (CMV status not recorded). Some clones in this sample may be carry-over from other donors' samples.

This clonotype was detected ten times or more. The V gene is TRBV7-2, the J gene TRBJ1-5; D unresolved. Germline CDR1 SGHTA, CDR2 FQGNSA. V dropped 0 bases and J dropped 6 bases, with 6 bases sitting between them. There are 13 residues in the CDR3. The CDR3 sequence: CASSLALRQPQHF. CDR3 DNA: TGTGCCAGCAGCTTAGCTTTGCGTCAGCCCCAGCATTTT.

This clonotype was observed a handful of times. CDR3 region: CASSLDVDTQYF. As DNA, the CDR3 is TGCGCCAGCAGCTTGGACGTCGATACGCAGTATTTT. The chain links TRBV5-1 to TRBJ2-3; D is ambiguous. Germline V lookup: CDR1 SGHRS, CDR2 YFSETQ. The CDR3 spans 12 residues. V was shortened by 0 bases and J by 6 bases, with 5 bases between the two germline ends.

In its sample, this clonotype was seen many times. The chain recombines TRBV28 with TRBJ2-3, with a tentative D call TRBD2 (6 bases). CDR3 length: 14 residues. Germline V CDR1 and CDR2: MDHEN, SYDVKM. V was trimmed by 6 bases and J by 2 bases, leaving 12 bases between them. CDR3 loop: CASSRDSPTDTQYF. The CDR3 coding sequence is TGTGCCAGCAGCCGGGACTCCCCCACAGATACGCAGTATTTT.

The chain recombines TRBV20-1 with TRBJ2-1; unclear D gene. V dropped 6 bases and J dropped 10 bases, with 16 bases sitting between them. There are 12 residues in the CDR3. Germline-derived CDR1 and CDR2 are DFQATT and SNEGSKA (reference sequence). As DNA, the CDR3 is TGCAGTGCGAAGCCTCAGCCTTTCGAGCAGTTCTTC. Protein: CSAKPQPFEQFF.

The chain is built from TRBV7-9 and TRBJ2-7, with 14 bases that match TRBD2. CDR3 size: 17 residues. The J segment lost 0 bases and the V segment lost 5 bases, leaving 6 bases of the junction unmatched. Germline V gene lookup returns CDR1 SEHNR and CDR2 FQNEAQ (reference sequence). DNA of the CDR3: TGTGCCAGCAGCACGGGACTAGCGGGGGAGAGCTCCTACGAGCAGTACTTC. This translates into CASSTGLAGESSYEQYF.